This T cell receptor beta chain was obtained from a study of PD-L1 blockade in urothelial cancer (dated by TCRdb to 2015 to 2018). Study-wide context: Therapy was started at some point between 2014 and 2016 for all patients, and atezolizumab 1,200 mg was administered intravenously every 3 weeks. About 90% of the roughly 29 patients were males with bladder-origin urothelial cancer, and about 65% of the roughly 30 reported a prior smoking history. An ECOG performance status of 0 or 1 was recorded for the patients, and 0 to 3 prior chemotherapy regimens had been received by the patients. Blood samples were analyzed at two time points: 3 weeks after treatment start (second dose) and 6 weeks after treatment start. A median of roughly 140,000 T cells and 80,000 to 95,000 unique TCRs was obtained from blood samples, and a median clonality of roughly 0.082 was observed. The study was an exploratory multi-omic analysis of somatic, immune and clinical correlates of response to PD-L1 blockade with atezolizumab in urothelial cancer. Pretreatment tumor samples, along with matched peripheral blood collected serially before and after atezolizumab treatment, underwent TCR sequencing. Durable clinical benefit was defined as progression-free survival longer than 6 months, and TCR features were also tested against progression-free and overall survival. In the same patients, whole exome sequencing and RNA sequencing of pretreatment tumors were performed in addition to TCR sequencing. Durable clinical benefit was achieved by nine patients but not by the remaining 20. Pretreatment blood TCR-seq was available for 30 or so patients, at least one posttreatment blood collection was obtained for 24 patients, and tumor TCR-seq was available for 24 patients. Overall results and qualifications from the work: Because of the small sample size (n of about 29) and the many exploratory analyses performed, the results are intended to be regarded as hypothesis-generating. Greater expansion of tumor-associated TCR clones in peripheral blood 3 weeks after the start of treatment was observed in patients with durable benefit (n of about 20, p = 0.022). Improved progression-free and overall survival was associated with having pretreatment peripheral blood TCR clonality below the median.

Synthetic TCR analog templates were spiked into each PCR to estimate absolute template abundance from read counts. The immunoSEQ assay used bias-controlled V and J gene primers to amplify TCRbeta CDR3 regions from genomic DNA. Sequencing of rearranged TCRbeta segments was performed at approximately 20X coverage. Under the source paper's analysis protocol: Sequencing errors were corrected by clustering, and CDR3s were annotated against IMGT so that V, D and J genes could be assigned. Out-of-frame and stop-codon sequences were excluded, and only productive TCRbeta rearrangements were used in downstream analyses. Clonality was computed as one minus Shannon entropy normalized by the log of the number of unique productive sequences. Clones differing between time points or between blood and tumor were identified using Fisher's exact test with Benjamini-Hochberg correction, with an adjusted p below 0.01 applied as the threshold. TCRdb retrieved this table from immuneACCESS and kept in-frame rearrangements only. Not all clones are present; in checked studies, unresolved V genes account for under half, and no reason is known for the remainder. V, J and clone size were drawn from that table, and D and trimming were deduced from the DNA. This sample holds over 65,000 clones; 84% were observed only once. The ten largest clones capture roughly 4.5% of the sample.

CDR3 length: 15 amino acids, cysteine to phenylalanine. Here the CDR3 DNA is all that survives: 45 bases in frame from base 1. Trimming accounts for 6 bases at V and 5 bases at J, while the number of junction bases matched to no gene is 6. Based on the germline V gene, the CDR1 and CDR2 sequences are MDHEN and SYDVKM. With regard to this clone: This clone's antigen is unknown. Base quality data are lacking; no much larger clone is found one base away.

A cohort of about 27 patients with locally advanced or metastatic urothelial carcinoma, treated at Memorial Sloan Kettering on a trial protocol, was included. Peripheral blood mononuclear cells were collected pretreatment and during treatment, with between 1 and 8 total time points per patient. The Qiagen DNeasy Blood extraction kit was used to purify genomic DNA from total PBMCs and tumor samples. Collected pretreatment and during treatment, PBMCs were isolated and stored as previously described. The receptor was isolated from a man in his 70s with urothelial cancer. The sequence links TRBV28 to TRBJ2-3; a stretch of 12 junction bases matches TRBD1. The material sequenced was PBMCs, taken around atezolizumab (anti-PD-L1) treatment. The bases read TGTGCCAGCAGAAGCGGGACAGGGGGCTTAGATACGCAGTATTTT. Its coded protein is CASRSGTGGLDTQYF. Full variable domain (CDR3 extended with the reference TRBV28 and TRBJ2-3 proteins): DVKVTQSSRYLVKRTGEKVFLECVQDMDHENMFWYRQDPGLGLRLIYFSYDVKMKEKGDIPEGYSVSREKKERFSLILESASTNQTSMYLCASRSGTGGLDTQYFGPGTRLTVL.